The rows below give T cell receptor beta chains drawn from one sample of a study of blood T cell repertoires in COVID-19. Measured with immunoSEQ multiplex PCR; TCRdb has only the in-frame clones, and not every one. The table records tens of thousands of clones, more than 70% of them present only once. The sequencing sample was made of peripheral blood. These receptors were taken from a man between 45 and 60 years old with COVID-19, enrolled during active disease. CDR3s include the opening cysteine and the closing phenylalanine or tryptophan. A D gene is named only where the DNA matches it firmly. Not all rows give a size; the values are once, few, many and, for expanded clones, a class.

J | size | length | D | V | DNA | CDR3
TRBJ1-5 | - | 15 | TRBD1 | TRBV6-4 | TGTGCCAGCAGTGCCGGGACAGGGGGCAATCAGCCCCAGCATTTT | CASSAGTGGNQPQHF
TRBJ1-1 | - | 14 | - | TRBV6-5 | TGTGCCAGCAGCTTCGGCGGGGACCATCCTGAAGCTTTCTTT | CASSFGGDHPEAFF
TRBJ1-1 | - | 14 | TRBD1 | TRBV12-5 | TGTGCTAGTGGCGCAAGGACAGGGGACACTGAAGCTTTCTTT | CASGARTGDTEAFF
TRBJ2-5 | - | 14 | TRBD2 | TRBV9 | TGTGCCAGCAGCGGCGGGACTAGCGACGAGACCCAGTACTTC | CASSGGTSDETQYF
TRBJ1-2 | - | 14 | - | TRBV18 | TGTGCCAGCTCACCAGGCCAGGGGACCTATGGCTACACCTTC | CASSPGQGTYGYTF
TRBJ1-6 | once | 15 | TRBD1 | TRBV19 | TGTGCCAGTAGTACCGACAGGGCTAGAAATTCACCCCTCCACTTT | CASSTDRARNSPLHF
TRBJ2-7 | once | 15 | - | TRBV9 | TGTGCCAGCAGCCCAAACGAAGCTCCTTCCTACGAGCAGTACTTC | CASSPNEAPSYEQYF
TRBJ1-2 | - | 15 | TRBD1 | TRBV19 | TGTGCCAGTAACACGGGACAGGGGGCTGTTGATGGCTACACCTTC | CASNTGQGAVDGYTF
TRBJ2-7 | - | 14 | TRBD2 | TRBV5-1 | TGCGCCAGCAGCTTGAGCCTAGCGGGCTACGAGCAGTACTTC | CASSLSLAGYEQYF
TRBJ2-3 | - | 15 | TRBD2 | TRBV11-1 | TGTGCCAGCAGCTTACGGCGGGGGGGCCCCGATACGCAGTATTTT | CASSLRRGGPDTQYF
TRBJ1-1 | - | 14 | - | TRBV9 | TGTGCCAGCAGCCTGGGAGGGGCGAACACTGAAGCTTTCTTT | CASSLGGANTEAFF
TRBJ2-1 | - | 14 | TRBD2 | TRBV7-2 | TGTGCCAGCAGCTTACAGCGGGGTGCCAATGAGCAGTTCTTC | CASSLQRGANEQFF
TRBJ2-2 | - | 14 | TRBD2 | TRBV27 | TGTGCCAGCAAACCGCGGGGGGCCTCCGGGGAGCTGTTTTTT | CASKPRGASGELFF
TRBJ2-3 | few | 16 | - | TRBV14 | TGTGCCAGCAGTCAAGTACCGGGACAATACACAGATACGCAGTATTTT | CASSQVPGQYTDTQYF
TRBJ2-7 | - | 13 | - | TRBV28 | TGTGCCACCCGACTTGGAGGTTCCTACGAGCAGTACTTC | CATRLGGSYEQYF
TRBJ1-2 | - | 14 | - | TRBV6-1 | TGTGCCAGCAGTGATTTTCAACAGTGGGCTGGCTACACCTTC | CASSDFQQWAGYTF
TRBJ1-5 | - | 12 | - | TRBV19 | TGTGCCAGTACCTACCTAAATCAGCCCCAGCATTTT | CASTYLNQPQHF
TRBJ1-5 | - | 16 | - | TRBV28 | TGTGCCAGCAGAATGCAGGCAAACGGAATAAATCAGCCCCAGCATTTT | CASRMQANGINQPQHF
TRBJ1-2 | - | 13 | - | TRBV29-1 | TGCAGCGTCCCAGGATCGGGAATCTATGGCTACACCTTC | CSVPGSGIYGYTF
TRBJ1-2 | - | 15 | - | TRBV4-2 | TGTGCCAGCAGCCAGGCGGTGACAGTATCCTATGGCTACACCTTC | CASSQAVTVSYGYTF
TRBJ2-7 | - | 13 | - | TRBV6-5 | TGTGCCAGCAGTCTCCAGTTGGCTCTCGAGCAGTACTTC | CASSLQLALEQYF
TRBJ2-3 | once | 16 | TRBD1 | TRBV24-1 | TGTGCCACCAGTAACAGGGGTTTTGGGAGCACAGATACGCAGTATTTT | CATSNRGFGSTDTQYF
TRBJ2-7 | - | 14 | - | TRBV11-2 | TGTGCCAGCAGCAGGGGGTCGGGAAGTTACGAGCAGTACTTC | CASSRGSGSYEQYF
TRBJ2-7 | once | 16 | TRBD1 | TRBV9 | TGTGCCAGCAGCGTAGGGCGGGACAGGTACCCCTACGAGCAGTACTTC | CASSVGRDRYPYEQYF
TRBJ2-7 | - | 14 | - | TRBV5-1 | TGCGCCAGCAGCTTGGAGATGGGACATTCCGAGCAGTACTTC | CASSLEMGHSEQYF
TRBJ2-7 | few | 15 | - | TRBV7-6 | TGTGCCAGCAGTTCCTCCCTGGGGGACATTTACGAGCAGTACTTC | CASSSSLGDIYEQYF
TRBJ1-1 | few | 15 | TRBD1 | TRBV5-1 | TGCGCCAGCAGCCCCTCCCGACAGGGGGCCACTGAAGCTTTCTTT | CASSPSRQGATEAFF
TRBJ1-2 | - | 12 | - | TRBV7-9 | TGTGCCAGCGCTGGTGAGAACTATGGCTACACCTTC | CASAGENYGYTF
TRBJ2-7 | - | 14 | - | TRBV7-9 | TGTGCCAGCAGCTTCGAACTTTACCCCTACGAGCAGTACTTC | CASSFELYPYEQYF
TRBJ2-5 | - | 13 | TRBD1 | TRBV4-3 | TGCGCCAGCAGCCGAACAGGGGGGGAGACCCAGTACTTC | CASSRTGGETQYF
TRBJ1-2 | - | 14 | - | TRBV3-1/TRBV3-2 | TGTGCCAGCAGCCCCGGGGGAGGGTCCTATGGCTACACCTTC | CASSPGGGSYGYTF
TRBJ1-4 | - | 16 | TRBD1 | TRBV30 | TGTGCCTGGAGTCAAACTACCGGGACAGGGCTTGAAAAACTGTTTTTT | CAWSQTTGTGLEKLFF
TRBJ2-7 | - | 14 | - | TRBV7-2 | TGTGCCAGCAGCCAGGGCCCTGCGACCTACGAGCAGTACTTC | CASSQGPATYEQYF
TRBJ2-3 | - | 16 | TRBD2 | TRBV7-9 | TGTGCCAGCAGCTTGACTAGCGGGGGTAGCACAGATACGCAGTATTTT | CASSLTSGGSTDTQYF
TRBJ2-5 | - | 16 | - | TRBV3-1/TRBV3-2 | TGTGCCAGCAGCCAATCAGGACTCTCCACGATGGAGACCCAGTACTTC | CASSQSGLSTMETQYF
TRBJ1-1 | - | 15 | TRBD1 | TRBV7-2 | TGTGCCAGCAGCCCCCAACAGGGGGGGATCACTGAAGCTTTCTTT | CASSPQQGGITEAFF
TRBJ1-2 | - | 12 | TRBD1 | TRBV5-1 | TGCGCCAGCAGCCCGGGACAGGATAGCTACACCTTC | CASSPGQDSYTF
TRBJ2-1 | - | 15 | - | TRBV4-2 | TGTGCCAGCAGCCAAGCTATAACCTCCTACAATGAGCAGTTCTTC | CASSQAITSYNEQFF
TRBJ1-5 | - | 17 | - | TRBV4-1 | TGCGCCAGCAGCCAAAATCCTGGACTGGGCCCCAATCAGCCCCAGCATTTT | CASSQNPGLGPNQPQHF
TRBJ1-2 | - | 14 | - | TRBV30 | TGTGCCTGGAGTGTATGGGAGCAGGTTGGTGGCTACACCTTC | CAWSVWEQVGGYTF
TRBJ2-2 | once | 14 | - | TRBV6-4 | TGTGCCAGCAGTGGTGGAGTGAACACCGGGGAGCTGTTTTTT | CASSGGVNTGELFF
TRBJ2-7 | - | 13 | - | TRBV7-2 | TGTGCCAGCAGCTTAATACAGGGTTACGAGCAGTACTTC | CASSLIQGYEQYF
TRBJ2-3 | - | 15 | TRBD1 | TRBV19 | TGTGCCAGTAGTATAGGGACAGGGCTGGTTGATACGCAGTATTTT | CASSIGTGLVDTQYF
TRBJ2-7 | - | 14 | - | TRBV7-2 | TGTGCCAGCAGCCCTTCCGGGACAAACTACGAGCAGTACTTC | CASSPSGTNYEQYF
TRBJ2-5 | - | 14 | TRBD1 | TRBV10-3 | TGTGCCATCAATTCTCACAGGGGTGGTGAGACCCAGTACTTC | CAINSHRGGETQYF